Sequencing of this T cell receptor beta chain was carried out in a study of shared clonotypes between healthy human individuals. The CDR3 spans 13 residues. Per the germline V gene, CDR1 is SGHTA and CDR2 is FQGTGA. Trimming shortened V by 5 bases and J by 13 bases, and 18 bases separated the two germline ends. Here immunoSEQ multiplex PCR was the method, and the copy in TCRdb shows in-frame clones only, minus some. Among about 490,000 clones listed, 70% to 80% were seen once. The donors, healthy adults who were HIV-negative, had experienced no recent acute infections or vaccinations. The chain uses TRBV7-3 and TRBJ2-1; maybe TRBD2 (6 bases). Sequenced material: PBMCs. The sequence was obtained from a woman aged 40 to 50 in good health. Some clones in this sample may be carry-over from other donors' samples. The CDR3 DNA sequence: TGTGCCAGCAGCGCCACAAACGGGGGAGCCCAGTTCTTC. It yields the protein CASSATNGGAQFF.